The clone carrying this TCR beta chain came up a few times. The data were obtained in a study of beta chain features in type 1 diabetes. Investigators reverse transcribed all isolated RNA, so they sequenced expressed TCRB transcripts. The assay was immunoSEQ multiplex PCR, and TCRdb's table has in-frame clones only and misses some. The sample lists about 360,000 clones, roughly 12% occurring once. Germline assignment: CDR1 LGHNA and CDR2 YSLEER. The CDR3 has 13 amino acids. J lost 7 bases, V lost 2 bases, and 5 bases had no gene match. This chain connects TRBV4-3 to TRBJ2-7, with TRBD2 identical over 7 bases. This sequence was found in a man aged 18-30 years in good health. The sequencing input was naive CD4+ T cells from blood. The DNA for the CDR3 is TGCGCCAGCAGCCAAATGTGGGGAGGGGAGCAGTACTTC. It translates to CASSQMWGGEQYF.